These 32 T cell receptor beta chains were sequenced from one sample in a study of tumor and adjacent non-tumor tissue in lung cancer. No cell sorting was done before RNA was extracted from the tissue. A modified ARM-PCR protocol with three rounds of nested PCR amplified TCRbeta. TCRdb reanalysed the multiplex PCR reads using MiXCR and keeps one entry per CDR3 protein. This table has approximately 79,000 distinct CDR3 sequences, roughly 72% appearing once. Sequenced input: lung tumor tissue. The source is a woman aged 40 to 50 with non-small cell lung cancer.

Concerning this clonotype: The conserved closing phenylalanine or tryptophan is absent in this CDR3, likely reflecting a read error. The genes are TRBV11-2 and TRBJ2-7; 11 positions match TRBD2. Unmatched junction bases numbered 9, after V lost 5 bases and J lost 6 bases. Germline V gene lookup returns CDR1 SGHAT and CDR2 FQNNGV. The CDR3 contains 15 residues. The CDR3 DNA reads TGTGCCAGCAGCCACCCCGGGACTAGCGGATCCGAGCAGTACATT. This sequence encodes CASSHPGTSGSEQYI.

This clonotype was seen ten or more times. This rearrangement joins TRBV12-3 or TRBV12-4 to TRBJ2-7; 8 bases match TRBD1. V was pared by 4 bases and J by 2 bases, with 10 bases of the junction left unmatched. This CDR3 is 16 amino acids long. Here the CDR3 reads CASSSPVGTGPYEQYF. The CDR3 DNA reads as TGTGCCAGCAGTTCACCCGTTGGGACAGGTCCCTACGAGCAGTACTTC.

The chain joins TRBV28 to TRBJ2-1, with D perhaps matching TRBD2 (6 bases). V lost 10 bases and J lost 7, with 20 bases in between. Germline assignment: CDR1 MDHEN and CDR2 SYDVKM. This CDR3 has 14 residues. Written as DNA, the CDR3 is TGTGCCAACCGGACTAACGGGAGACAGAATGAGCAGTTCTTC. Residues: CANRTNGRQNEQFF.

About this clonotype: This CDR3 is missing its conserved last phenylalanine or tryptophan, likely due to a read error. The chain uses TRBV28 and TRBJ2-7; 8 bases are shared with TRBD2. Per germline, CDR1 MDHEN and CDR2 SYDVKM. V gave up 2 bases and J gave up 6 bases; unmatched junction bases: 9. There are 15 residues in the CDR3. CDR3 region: CASSLRGAGVREQYL. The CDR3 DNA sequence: TGTGCCAGCAGTTTAAGAGGAGCGGGAGTACGCGAGCAGTACTTA.

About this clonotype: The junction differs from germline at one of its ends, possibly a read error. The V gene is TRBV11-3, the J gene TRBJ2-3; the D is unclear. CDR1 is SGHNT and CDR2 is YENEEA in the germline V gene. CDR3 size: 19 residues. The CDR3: CVSTLASPWAPRSTDTQYF. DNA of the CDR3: TGTGTCAGCACCTTAGCTTCTCCTTGGGCTCCAAGGTCCACAGATACGCAGTATTTT.

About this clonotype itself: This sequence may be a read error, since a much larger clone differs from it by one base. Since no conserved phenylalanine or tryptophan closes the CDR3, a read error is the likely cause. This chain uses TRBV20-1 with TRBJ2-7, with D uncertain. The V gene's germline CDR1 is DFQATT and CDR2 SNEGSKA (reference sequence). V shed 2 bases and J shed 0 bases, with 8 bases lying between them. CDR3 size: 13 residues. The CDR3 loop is CSARYPVSYEQYI. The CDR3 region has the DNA TGCAGTGCTAGATACCCAGTCTCCTACGAGCAGTACATC.

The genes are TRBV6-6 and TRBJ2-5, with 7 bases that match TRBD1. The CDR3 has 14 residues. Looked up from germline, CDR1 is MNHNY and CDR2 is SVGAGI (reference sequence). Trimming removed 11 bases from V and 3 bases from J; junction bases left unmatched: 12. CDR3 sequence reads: CACIRPGTEETQYF. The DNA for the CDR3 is TGTGCCTGTATTCGACCCGGGACAGAAGAGACCCAGTACTTC.

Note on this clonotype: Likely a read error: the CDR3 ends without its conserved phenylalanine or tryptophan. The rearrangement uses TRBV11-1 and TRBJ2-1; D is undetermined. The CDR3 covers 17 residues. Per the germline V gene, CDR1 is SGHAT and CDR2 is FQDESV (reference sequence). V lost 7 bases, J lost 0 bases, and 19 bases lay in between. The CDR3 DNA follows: TGTGCCAGCAACTCCATGAACTGGGCAAGCTCCTACAATGAGCAGTTCTAC. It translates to CASNSMNWASSYNEQFY.

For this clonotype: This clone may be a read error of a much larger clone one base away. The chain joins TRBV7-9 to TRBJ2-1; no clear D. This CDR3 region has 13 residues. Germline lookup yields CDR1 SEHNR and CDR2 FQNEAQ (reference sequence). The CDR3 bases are TGTGCCAGCAGCTACCCCCCCACTGGTGAGCAGCTCTTC. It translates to CASSYPPTGEQLF.

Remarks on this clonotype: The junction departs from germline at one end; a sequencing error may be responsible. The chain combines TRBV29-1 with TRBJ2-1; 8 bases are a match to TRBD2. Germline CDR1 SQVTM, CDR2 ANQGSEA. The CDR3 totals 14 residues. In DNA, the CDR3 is TGCAGCGTGACTAGCGTTTTATCTTACAATGTGCAGTTCTTT. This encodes CSVTSVLSYNVQFF.

CDR3 region: CASNPQQGDIRNTIYF. CDR3 DNA sequence: TGTGCCAGCAACCCGCAGCAGGGGGATATAAGAAACACCATATATTTT. The rearrangement links TRBV4-2 to TRBJ1-3; 7 nucleotides line up with TRBD1. The germline V gene encodes CDR1 LGHNA and CDR2 YNFKEQ. Unmatched junction bases numbered 14, after V lost 7 bases and J lost 5 bases. CDR3 length equals 16 residues.

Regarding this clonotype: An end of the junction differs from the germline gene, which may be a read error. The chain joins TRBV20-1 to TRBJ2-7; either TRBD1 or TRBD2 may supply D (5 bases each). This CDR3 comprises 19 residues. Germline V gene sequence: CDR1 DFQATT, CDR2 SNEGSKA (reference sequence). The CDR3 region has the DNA TGCAGTACTAGAGATATCTTTGTGGGCGTGAACGACAAGACTACAGGGCAGTACTTC. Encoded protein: CSTRDIFVGVNDKTTGQYF.

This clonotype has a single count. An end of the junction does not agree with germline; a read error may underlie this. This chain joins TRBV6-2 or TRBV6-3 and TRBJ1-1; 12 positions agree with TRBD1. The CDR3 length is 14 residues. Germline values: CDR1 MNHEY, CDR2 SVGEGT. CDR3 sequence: CANSYGTGGTETFF. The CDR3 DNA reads TGTGCCAACAGTTACGGGACAGGGGGCACTGAAACTTTCTTT.

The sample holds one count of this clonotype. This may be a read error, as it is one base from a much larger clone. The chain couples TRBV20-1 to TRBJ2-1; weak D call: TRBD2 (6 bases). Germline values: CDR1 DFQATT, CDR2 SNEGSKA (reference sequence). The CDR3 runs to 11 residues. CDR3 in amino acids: CSTSRLIEQFF. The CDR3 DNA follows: TGCAGTACTAGCCGGCTGATTGAGCAGTTCTTC.

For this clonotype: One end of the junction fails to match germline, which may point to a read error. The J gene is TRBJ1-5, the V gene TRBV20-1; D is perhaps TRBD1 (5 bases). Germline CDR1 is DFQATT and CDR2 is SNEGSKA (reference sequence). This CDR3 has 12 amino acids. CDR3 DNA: TGCAGTGTTAGAGGGGAGGCTCAACCCCAACATTTT. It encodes CSVRGEAQPQHF.

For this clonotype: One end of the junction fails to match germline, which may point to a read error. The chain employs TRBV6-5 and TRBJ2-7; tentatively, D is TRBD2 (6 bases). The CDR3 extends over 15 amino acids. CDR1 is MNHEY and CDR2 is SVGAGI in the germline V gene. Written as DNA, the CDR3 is TGTCCCAGCAGTTACCACGTGGGGGGTCCCTACGAGCAGTACTTC. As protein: CPSSYHVGGPYEQYF.

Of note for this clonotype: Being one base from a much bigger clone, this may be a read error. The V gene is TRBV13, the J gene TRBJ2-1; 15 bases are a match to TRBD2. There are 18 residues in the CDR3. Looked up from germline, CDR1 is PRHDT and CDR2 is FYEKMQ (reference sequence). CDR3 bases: TGTACCAGCAGCCGGACTAGCGGGGGGGTAAAGGTGGTGGATGAGCAGTTCTTC. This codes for CTSSRTSGGVKVVDEQFF. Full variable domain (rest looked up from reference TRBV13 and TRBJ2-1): AAGVIQSPRHLIKEKRETATLKCYPIPRHDTVYWYQQGPGQDPQFLISFYEKMQSDKGSIPDRFSAQQFSDYHSELNMSSLELGDSALYFCTSSRTSGGVKVVDEQFFGPGTRLTVL.

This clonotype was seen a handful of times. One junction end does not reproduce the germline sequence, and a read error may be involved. This CDR3 is CVSSLRDISQPQHF. The CDR3 region has the DNA TGTGTCAGCAGTCTCCGGGACATTAGCCAGCCTCAGCATTTT. The genes are TRBV12-3 or TRBV12-4 and TRBJ1-5, with D maybe TRBD1 (6 bases). CDR3 length equals 14 residues.

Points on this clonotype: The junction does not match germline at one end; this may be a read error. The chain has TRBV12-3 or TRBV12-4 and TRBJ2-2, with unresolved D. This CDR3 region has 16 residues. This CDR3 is CASSPRRTGNTGELFF. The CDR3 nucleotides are TGTGCTAGCAGCCCGCGTAGGACCGGGAACACCGGGGAGCTGTTTTTT.

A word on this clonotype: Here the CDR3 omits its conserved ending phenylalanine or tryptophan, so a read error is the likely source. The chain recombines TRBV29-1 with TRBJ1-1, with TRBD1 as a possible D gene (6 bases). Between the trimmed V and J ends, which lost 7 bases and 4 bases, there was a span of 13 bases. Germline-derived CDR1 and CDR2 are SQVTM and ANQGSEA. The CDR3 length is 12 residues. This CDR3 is CSGASGATEAFY. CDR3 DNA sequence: TGCAGCGGGGCGTCAGGGGCCACTGAAGCTTTCTAT.

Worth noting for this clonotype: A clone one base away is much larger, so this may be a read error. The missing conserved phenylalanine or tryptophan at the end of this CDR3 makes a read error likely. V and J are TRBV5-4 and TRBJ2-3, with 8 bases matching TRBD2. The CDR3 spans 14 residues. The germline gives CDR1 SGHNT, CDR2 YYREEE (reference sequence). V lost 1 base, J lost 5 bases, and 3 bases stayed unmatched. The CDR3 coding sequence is TGTGCCAGCAGCTTGCCGGGAGGGGAAGATACGCAGTATTCT. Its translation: CASSLPGGEDTQYS.

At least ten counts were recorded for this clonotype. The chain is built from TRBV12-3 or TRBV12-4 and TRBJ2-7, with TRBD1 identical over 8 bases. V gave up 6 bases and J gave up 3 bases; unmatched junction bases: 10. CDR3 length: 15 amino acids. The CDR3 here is CASRPRGTGGYEQYF. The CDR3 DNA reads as TGTGCCAGCAGACCTCGCGGGACAGGTGGCTACGAGCAGTACTTC.

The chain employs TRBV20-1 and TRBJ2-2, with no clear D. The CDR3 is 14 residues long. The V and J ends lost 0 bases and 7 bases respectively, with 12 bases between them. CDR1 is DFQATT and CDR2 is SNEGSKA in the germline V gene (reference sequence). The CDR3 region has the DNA TGCAGTGCTAGAGATCTGGGTGCCTACGGGGAGCTGTTTTTT. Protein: CSARDLGAYGELFF.

The CDR3 DNA follows: TGTGCCAGCTCACCGTCAGGGGGGACTGGGGCCAACGTCCTGACTTTC. Amino acids: CASSPSGGTGANVLTF. The V and J genes are TRBV18 and TRBJ2-6; D is perhaps TRBD1 (7 bases). The CDR3 is 16 residues long. Trimming stripped 3 bases from V and 2 bases from J, with 11 bases between. Germline V CDR1 and CDR2: KGHSH, LQKENI.

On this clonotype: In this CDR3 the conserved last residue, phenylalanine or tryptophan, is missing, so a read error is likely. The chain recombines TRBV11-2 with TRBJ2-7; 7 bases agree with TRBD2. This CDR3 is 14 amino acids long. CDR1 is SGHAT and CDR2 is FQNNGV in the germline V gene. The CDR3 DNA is TGTGTCAGCAACTCCGAGGCGGGAGTCTTCGAGCAGTACATC. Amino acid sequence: CVSNSEAGVFEQYI.

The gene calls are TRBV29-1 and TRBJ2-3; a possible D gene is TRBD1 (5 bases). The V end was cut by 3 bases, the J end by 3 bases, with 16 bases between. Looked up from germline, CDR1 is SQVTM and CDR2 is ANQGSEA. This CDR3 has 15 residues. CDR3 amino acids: CSVEGTGKGTDTQYF. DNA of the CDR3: TGCAGCGTTGAGGGAACGGGCAAGGGGACAGATACGCAGTATTTT.

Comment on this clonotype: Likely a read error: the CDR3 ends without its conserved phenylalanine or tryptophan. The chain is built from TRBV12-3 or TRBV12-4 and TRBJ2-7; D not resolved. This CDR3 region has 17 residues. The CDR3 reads CVSSPRIGIEGAYGQYL. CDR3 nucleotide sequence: TGTGTCAGCAGTCCACGGATAGGGATTGAAGGAGCCTACGGGCAGTACTTA.

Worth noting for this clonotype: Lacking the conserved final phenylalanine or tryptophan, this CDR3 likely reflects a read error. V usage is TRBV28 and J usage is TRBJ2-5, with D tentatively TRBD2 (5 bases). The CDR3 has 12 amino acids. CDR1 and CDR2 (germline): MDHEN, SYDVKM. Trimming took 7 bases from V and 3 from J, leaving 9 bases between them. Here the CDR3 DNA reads TGTGCCAGCACCTCCGGGAAAGAGACCCAGTACTTA. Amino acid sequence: CASTSGKETQYL.

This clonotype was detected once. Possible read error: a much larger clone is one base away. CDR3 in amino acids: CSARCRAEETQYF. Written as DNA, the CDR3 is TGCAGTGCTAGGTGCAGGGCCGAAGAGACCCAGTACTTC. The V and J genes are TRBV20-1 and TRBJ2-5; possible D gene TRBD1, 5 bases. Germline V gene sequence: CDR1 DFQATT, CDR2 SNEGSKA (reference sequence). This CDR3 region has 13 residues. Trimming took off 3 bases at V and 3 bases at J, with 11 bases between the two ends.

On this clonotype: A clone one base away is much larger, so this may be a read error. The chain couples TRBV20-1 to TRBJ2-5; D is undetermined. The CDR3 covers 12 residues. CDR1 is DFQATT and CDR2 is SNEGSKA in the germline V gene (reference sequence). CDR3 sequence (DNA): TGCAGTGTTAGAGGCAGGAGTGAGACCCAGTACTTC. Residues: CSVRGRSETQYF.

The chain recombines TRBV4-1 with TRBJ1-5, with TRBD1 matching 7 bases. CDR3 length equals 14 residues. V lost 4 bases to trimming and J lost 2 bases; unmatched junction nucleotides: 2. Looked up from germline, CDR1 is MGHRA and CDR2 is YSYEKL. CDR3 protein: CASSPRGGNQPQHF. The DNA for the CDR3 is TGCGCCAGCAGCCCCAGGGGGGGCAATCAGCCCCAGCATTTT.

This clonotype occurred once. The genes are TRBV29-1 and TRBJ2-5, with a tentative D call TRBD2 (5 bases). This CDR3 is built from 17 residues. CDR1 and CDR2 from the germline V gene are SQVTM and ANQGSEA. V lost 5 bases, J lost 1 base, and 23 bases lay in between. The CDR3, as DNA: TGCAGCGTTCGGGATCTGTTTAGCGAAATTCTCCAAGAGACCCAGTACTTC. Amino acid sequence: CSVRDLFSEILQETQYF.